This record looks at one T cell receptor beta chain sequence and its context. The source of the sample is a study of T cells after yellow fever vaccination. TCRdb reprocessed the 5' RACE reads via MiXCR and lists one record per CDR3 protein. The sample lists about 510,000 distinct CDR3 sequences; around a fifth were seen once. The receptor's source is a man between 18 and 29 years old who received the YFV17D yellow fever vaccine. The starting material was PBMCs, obtained roughly 23 days after the first yellow fever vaccination.

The CDR3 loop reads CASRGPRWGAPGETQYF. The DNA of the CDR3 is TGTGCCAGCAGAGGACCTCGTTGGGGGGCGCCGGGTGAGACCCAGTACTTC. The rearrangement uses TRBV3-1 and TRBJ2-5; D may be TRBD1 or TRBD2 (6 bases each). Trimming left V 6 bases short and J 5 bases short, with 25 bases between. There are 17 residues in the CDR3. Germline V lookup: CDR1 LGHDT, CDR2 YNNKEL (reference sequence).